A single sample gave rise to the 12 T cell receptor beta chains below, sequenced in a study of cytomegalovirus exposure and HLA in healthy donors. Primers included in the PCR were 60 Vbeta and 13 Jbeta primers. The method was immunoSEQ multiplex PCR; TCRdb's version includes in-frame clones alone and lacks a portion of them. Here the sample spans 80,000 to 100,000 clones, around 68% being singletons. Input material: PBMCs. The receptors were sampled from a man between 45 and 60 years old in good health and CMV-seronegative.

This sequence joins TRBV28 and TRBJ1-1; TRBD1 agrees at 7 bases. There are 15 residues in the CDR3. With V trimmed by 6 bases and J by 5 bases, 12 bases remained unmatched. CDR1 MDHEN and CDR2 SYDVKM come from the germline V gene. The CDR3, as DNA: TGTGCCAGCAGCCCACGAGGAAGGGGGCAAACTGAAGCTTTCTTT. Its translation is CASSPRGRGQTEAFF.

The rearrangement links TRBV7-2 to TRBJ1-2; no reliable D call. With 4 bases removed from V and 1 base from J, the gap between germline ends came to 4 bases. The germline V gene encodes CDR1 SGHTA and CDR2 FQGNSA. The CDR3 is made up of 12 amino acids. Written as DNA, the CDR3 is TGTGCCAGCAGCTCAGATAACTATGGCTACACCTTC. As protein: CASSSDNYGYTF.

This sequence joins TRBV7-2 and TRBJ2-1, with TRBD2 as a possible D gene (6 bases). V lost 3 bases and J lost 10, with 13 bases in between. This CDR3 spans 13 amino acids. The germline gives CDR1 SGHTA, CDR2 FQGNSA. The CDR3 bases are TGTGCCAGCAGCTTGAAAGGCGGGACGGAGCAGTTCTTC. Residues: CASSLKGGTEQFF.

V is TRBV27 and J is TRBJ1-2; D is undetermined. Germline assignment: CDR1 MNHEY and CDR2 SMNVEV (reference sequence). CDR3 length equals 13 residues. Trimming took off 3 bases at V and 8 bases at J, with 13 bases between the two ends. In DNA form, the CDR3 reads TGTGCCAGCAGTTTCAGTCTTACGGGAGGCTACACCTTC. It translates to CASSFSLTGGYTF.

The chain joins TRBV29-1 to TRBJ2-1; 8 positions agree with TRBD2. With 2 bases clipped from V and 7 bases from J, the junction kept 7 bases outside the gene matches. From germline, CDR1 is SQVTM and CDR2 ANQGSEA. The CDR3 has 14 amino acids. CDR3 coding DNA: TGCAGCGTTGAATCGGGAGCGGGAGTAAATGAGCAGTTCTTC. Translating gives CSVESGAGVNEQFF.

This chain connects TRBV4-3 to TRBJ2-2; TRBD2 matches 7 bases. The CDR3 length is 14 residues. V dropped 1 base and J dropped 7; count of bases not matched to a gene: 3. From germline, CDR1 is LGHNA and CDR2 YSLEER. The CDR3 nucleotides are TGCGCCAGCAGCCAAGGCCGGGGGGACGGGGAGCTGTTTTTT. It specifies CASSQGRGDGELFF.

The chain joins TRBV19 to TRBJ2-4; D possibly corresponds to TRBD2 (6 bases). The germline CDR1 and CDR2 sequences are LNHDA and SQIVND (reference sequence). The CDR3 totals 15 residues. V lost 3 bases and J 7 bases, leaving 16 bases between the germline ends. The CDR3 sequence: CASSIFGGRGNIQYF. The CDR3 DNA reads as TGTGCCAGTAGTATTTTTGGGGGACGGGGGAACATTCAGTACTTC.

This chain connects TRBV6-5 to TRBJ2-3; 8 bases are a match to TRBD1. There are 13 residues in the CDR3. Trimming at V came to 6 bases and at J to 6 bases, leaving 5 bases not matched to a gene. Germline V gene sequence: CDR1 MNHEY, CDR2 SVGAGI. The DNA for the CDR3 is TGTGCCAGCAGCAGGGGGCTCCGGGATACGCAGTATTTT. Amino acids: CASSRGLRDTQYF.

For this clone: Additional DNA sequences in this sample encode the identical CDR3. V usage is TRBV6-6 and J usage is TRBJ2-7, with D perhaps TRBD1 (5 bases). The CDR3 length is 13 residues. CDR1 and CDR2 from the germline V gene are MNHNY and SVGAGI (reference sequence). V was clipped by 3 bases and J by 1 base, with 7 bases between them. CDR3 sequence reads: CASSYAGSYEQYF. The CDR3 nucleotides read TGTGCCAGCAGTTATGCAGGGTCCTACGAGCAGTACTTC.

The V gene is TRBV15, the J gene TRBJ2-3; 7 nucleotides align to TRBD1. After removal of 0 bases from V and 1 base from J, the junction contained 4 bases not matched to a gene. The CDR3 consists of 16 residues. The germline V gene has CDR1 LNHNV and CDR2 YYDKDF (reference sequence). The CDR3 nucleotides read TGTGCCACCAGCAGAGAAAGAGACAGGGGCACAGATACGCAGTATTTT. Translation: CATSRERDRGTDTQYF. The complete variable domain, with remaining parts taken from reference TRBV15 and TRBJ2-3, reads DAMVIQNPRYQVTQFGKPVTLSCSQTLNHNVMYWYQQKSSQAPKLLFHYYDKDFNNEADTPDNFQSRRPNTSFCFLDIRSPGLGDTAMYLCATSRERDRGTDTQYFGPGTRLTVL.

In this sample, this clone turned up once. The rearrangement links TRBV28 to TRBJ1-4; TRBD1 agrees at 8 bases. The germline gives CDR1 MDHEN, CDR2 SYDVKM. Trimming at V came to 5 bases and at J to 3 bases, leaving 5 bases not matched to a gene. The CDR3 sequence is 15 residues long. CDR3 coding DNA: TGTGCCAGCAGTGGGTGGACAGGGTCTAATGAAAAACTGTTTTTT. Translation: CASSGWTGSNEKLFF.

CDR3 in amino acids: CASSSRGTSTDTQYF. The CDR3 DNA follows: TGTGCCAGCAGCTCCCGCGGGACTAGCACAGATACGCAGTATTTT. V is TRBV9 and J is TRBJ2-3; tentative D call: TRBD2 (6 bases). Per germline, CDR1 SGDLS and CDR2 YYNGEE. This CDR3 spans 15 amino acids. V lost 4 bases and J lost 0, with 12 bases in between.